This entry is about one T cell receptor (beta chain). The target antigen is unknown. Rearranged V-D-J TRB sequences were amplified with a mixed TRB-A/B primer pool. One entry per CDR3 protein results from TCRdb running MiXCR on the multiplex PCR reads. The sample lists some 3,200 distinct CDR3 sequences, around a quarter seen once, with 25% to 35% in the top ten. This sample is part of a study of T cell repertoires in aging, cancer and after chemotherapy. Germline V gene sequence: CDR1 MNHEY, CDR2 SMNVEV (reference sequence). The CDR3 length is 16 residues. Trimming at V came to 0 bases and at J to 0 bases, leaving 4 bases not matched to a gene. Overall study findings and caveats: Loss of evenness, beyond lost richness, contributed to age-related TCR diversity decline in cancer patients. The repertoire data cannot show anything about immunological memory following chemotherapy. In each cancer cohort, median generation probability increased across chemotherapy, suggesting thymic output rebounded.

Peripheral blood genomic DNA, not sorted cells or RNA, was the template. This chain uses TRBV27 with TRBJ2-7; TRBD2 matches at 8 bases. The clonotype was recovered from a human donor with a solid tumor. Input material: blood. The CDR3 sequence is CASSLSTSGSSYEQYF. The CDR3 DNA sequence: TGTGCCAGCAGTTTATCAACTAGCGGCAGCTCCTACGAGCAGTACTTC.